This is a list of T cell receptor beta chains from one sample in a study of spatial heterogeneity in lung cancer. TCRdb redid the calling of the 5' RACE reads with MiXCR, one entry per CDR3 protein. The sample has fewer than 55,000 distinct CDR3 sequences; 7.4% are singletons. The source was PBMCs, collected at follow-up. The receptors here all came from a female donor with early-stage non-small cell lung cancer. Both conserved end residues are part of each CDR3. A D gene is named only where the DNA matches it firmly.

j_call v_call d_call cdr3_aa
TRBJ2-3 TRBV11-2 TRBD2 CASSTSSGGTDTQYF
TRBJ2-7 TRBV5-1 NA CASSPGTVRRGEQYF
TRBJ1-1 TRBV20-1 NA CSAHAGAVNTEAFF
TRBJ2-1 TRBV15 NA CATSRAFAGPTYNEQFF
TRBJ2-1 TRBV2 TRBD2 CASSVGTSGGRYNEQFF
TRBJ2-3 TRBV6-5 NA CASRGGQTFTDTQYF
TRBJ2-3 TRBV11-2 NA CASSRGPGTDTQYF
TRBJ2-7 TRBV5-1 NA CASSGPGAGYSYEQYF
TRBJ2-7 TRBV2 TRBD1 CASRRDRGPNYEQYF
TRBJ2-5 TRBV5-1 NA CASSAGTTFIETQYF
TRBJ1-5 TRBV6-1 TRBD1 CASSFKQGGNQPQHF
TRBJ2-6 TRBV11-2 NA CASLGRDNVSGANVLTF
TRBJ1-1 TRBV20-1 NA CSSQGLMNTEAFF
TRBJ1-3 TRBV20-1 NA CSASRRTPGNTIYF
TRBJ2-7 TRBV4-1 TRBD2 CASSRGTSGDYEQYF
TRBJ2-1 TRBV5-1 TRBD2 CASSRLAGGPDEQFF
TRBJ1-2 TRBV4-1 TRBD1 CASSARDRGHYGYTF
TRBJ1-5 TRBV20-1 NA CSANRADSNQPQHF
TRBJ2-1 TRBV7-2 NA CASSLGEYNEQFF
TRBJ2-3 TRBV4-1 TRBD2 CASSLRSGTSGGGSTDTQYF
TRBJ2-1 TRBV19 TRBD2 CASCIIGLGIYNEQFF
TRBJ2-7 TRBV7-9 TRBD1 CASSFTGTGIPYEQYF
TRBJ2-7 TRBV20-1 NA CSARVVQYGEQYF
TRBJ1-2 TRBV6-2/TRBV6-3 TRBD1 CASTPMDREAYGYTF
TRBJ2-3 TRBV15 NA CATSRGDSPDTQYF
TRBJ1-5 TRBV7-9 NA CANSRSPEGNQPQHF
TRBJ2-1 TRBV7-9 TRBD2 CASSFEGRGSPPRNEQFF